These 3 T cell receptor beta chains came from one sample sequenced in a study of lymphopenia after photon versus proton radiotherapy. The repertoire was sequenced with immunoSEQ multiplex PCR; TCRdb's copy has only in-frame clones and lacks some. The table shows 25,000 to 30,000 clones, with about 87% occurring only once. Here the sequenced sample was peripheral blood, taken from a patient treated with photon-based radiotherapy. These receptors came from a man between 50 and 59 years old with gastric cancer.

V is TRBV4-1 and J is TRBJ2-7; D gene unclear. The CDR3 is made up of 15 amino acids. Germline loops: CDR1 MGHRA, CDR2 YSYEKL. V was cut by 2 bases and J by 1 base, with 12 bases left in between. The CDR3 reads CASSQIQDGSYEQYF. CDR3 DNA: TGCGCCAGCAGCCAAATACAAGACGGGTCCTACGAGCAGTACTTC.

The genes are TRBV19 and TRBJ1-2, with TRBD1 matching 8 bases. J was trimmed by 4 bases and V by 3 bases; bases with no gene match: 16. Germline assignment: CDR1 LNHDA and CDR2 SQIVND (reference sequence). CDR3 length equals 18 residues. CDR3 amino acids: CASSMRRQGNLASYGYTF. The CDR3 coding sequence is TGTGCCAGTAGTATGAGGAGACAGGGGAATTTAGCGAGCTATGGCTACACCTTC.

V usage is TRBV5-1 and J usage is TRBJ1-1; D ambiguous. This CDR3 has 15 amino acids. Germline lookup yields CDR1 SGHRS and CDR2 YFSETQ. V was cut by 0 bases and J by 4 bases, with 13 bases left in between. The CDR3: CASSLVPARGTEAFF. The CDR3 DNA reads TGCGCCAGCAGCTTGGTGCCAGCCCGGGGCACTGAAGCTTTCTTT.